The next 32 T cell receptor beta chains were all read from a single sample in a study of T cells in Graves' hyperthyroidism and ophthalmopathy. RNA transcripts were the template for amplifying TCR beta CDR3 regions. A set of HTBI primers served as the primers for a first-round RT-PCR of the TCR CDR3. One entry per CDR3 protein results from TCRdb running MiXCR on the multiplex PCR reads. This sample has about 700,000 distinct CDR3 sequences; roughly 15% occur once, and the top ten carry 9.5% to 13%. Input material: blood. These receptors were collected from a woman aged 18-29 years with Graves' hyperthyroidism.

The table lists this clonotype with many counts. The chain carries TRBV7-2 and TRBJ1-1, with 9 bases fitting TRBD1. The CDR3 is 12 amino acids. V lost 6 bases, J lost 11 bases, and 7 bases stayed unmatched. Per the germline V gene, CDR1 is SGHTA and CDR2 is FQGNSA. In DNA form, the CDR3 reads TGTGCCAGCAGTCTGAGACAGGGGGTGGCTTTCTTT. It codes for CASSLRQGVAFF. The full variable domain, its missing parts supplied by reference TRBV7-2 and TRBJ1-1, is GAGVSQSPSNKVTEKGKDVELRCDPISGHTALYWYRQSLGQGLEFLIYFQGNSAPDKSGLPSDRFSAERTGGSVSTLTIQRTQQEDSAVYLCASSLRQGVAFFGQGTRLTVV.

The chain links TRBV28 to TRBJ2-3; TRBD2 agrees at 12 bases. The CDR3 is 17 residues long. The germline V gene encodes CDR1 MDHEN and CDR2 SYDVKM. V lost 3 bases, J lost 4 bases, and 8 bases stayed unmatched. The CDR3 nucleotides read TGTGCCAGCAGTTTGCTAGCGGGAGGGCCGGGGGCAGATACGCAGTATTTT. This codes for CASSLLAGGPGADTQYF.

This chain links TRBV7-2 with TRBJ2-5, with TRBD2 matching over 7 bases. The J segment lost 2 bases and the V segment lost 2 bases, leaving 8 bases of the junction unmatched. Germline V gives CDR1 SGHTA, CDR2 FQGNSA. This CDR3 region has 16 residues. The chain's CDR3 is CASSLFFASGQETQYF. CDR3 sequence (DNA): TGTGCCAGCAGCTTATTTTTCGCTAGCGGACAAGAGACCCAGTACTTC.

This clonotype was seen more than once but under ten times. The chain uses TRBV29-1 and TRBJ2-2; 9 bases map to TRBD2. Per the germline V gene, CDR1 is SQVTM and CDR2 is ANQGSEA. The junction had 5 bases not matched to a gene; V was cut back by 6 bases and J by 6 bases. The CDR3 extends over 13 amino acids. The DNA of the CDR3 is TGCAGCGTGGCCGGGACTAGCCCCGGGGAGCTGTTTTTT. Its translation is CSVAGTSPGELFF.

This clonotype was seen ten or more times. The CDR3 spells CASSLLAGTLSEQFF. Written as DNA, the CDR3 is TGTGCCAGCAGCTTACTAGCGGGGACTCTAAGTGAGCAGTTCTTC. The chain carries TRBV7-3 and TRBJ2-1; 9 bases agree with TRBD2. Looked up from germline, CDR1 is SGHTA and CDR2 is FQGTGA. Trimming took 2 bases from V and 9 from J; bases not matched to a gene: 8. The CDR3 runs to 15 residues.

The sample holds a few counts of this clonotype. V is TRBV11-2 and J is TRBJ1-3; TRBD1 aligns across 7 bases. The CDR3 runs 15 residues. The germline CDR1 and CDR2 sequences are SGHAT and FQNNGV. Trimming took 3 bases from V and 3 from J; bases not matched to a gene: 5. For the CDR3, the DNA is TGTGCCAGCAGCTTCCCCGACAGGGTTGGAAACACCATATATTTT. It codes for CASSFPDRVGNTIYF.

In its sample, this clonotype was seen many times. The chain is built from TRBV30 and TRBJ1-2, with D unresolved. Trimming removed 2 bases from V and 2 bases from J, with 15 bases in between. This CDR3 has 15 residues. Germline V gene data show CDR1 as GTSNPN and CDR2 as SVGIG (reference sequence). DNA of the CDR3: TGTGCCTGGAGTCGGAGCGGACCCCAGAACTATGGCTACACCTTC. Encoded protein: CAWSRSGPQNYGYTF.

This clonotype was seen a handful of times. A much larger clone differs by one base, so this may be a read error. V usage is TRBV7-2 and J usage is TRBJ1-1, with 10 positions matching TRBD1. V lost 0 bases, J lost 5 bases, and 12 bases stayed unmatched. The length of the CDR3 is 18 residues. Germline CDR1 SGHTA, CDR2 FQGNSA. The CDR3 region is CASSLAIGTGVRVTEAFF. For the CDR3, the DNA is TGTGCCAGCAGCTTAGCGATCGGGACAGGGGTACGCGTGACTGAAGCTTTCTTT. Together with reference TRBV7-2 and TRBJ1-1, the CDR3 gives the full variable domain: GAGVSQSPSNKVTEKGKDVELRCDPISGHTALYWYRQSLGQGLEFLIYFQGNSAPDKSGLPSDRFSAERTGGSVSTLTIQRTQQEDSAVYLCASSLAIGTGVRVTEAFFGQGTRLTVV.

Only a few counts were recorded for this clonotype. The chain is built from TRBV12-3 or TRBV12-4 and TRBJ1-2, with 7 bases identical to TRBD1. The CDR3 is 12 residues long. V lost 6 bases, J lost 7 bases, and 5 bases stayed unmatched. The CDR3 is CASRTGAGGYTF. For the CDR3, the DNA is TGTGCCAGCAGAACAGGGGCTGGTGGCTACACCTTC.

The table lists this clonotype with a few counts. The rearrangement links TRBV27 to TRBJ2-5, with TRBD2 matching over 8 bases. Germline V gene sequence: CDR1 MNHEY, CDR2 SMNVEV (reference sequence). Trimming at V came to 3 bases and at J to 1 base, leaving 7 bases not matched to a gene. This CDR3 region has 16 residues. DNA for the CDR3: TGTGCCAGCAGTTTCCGGCTAGCGGGTGGCCAAGAGACCCAGTACTTC. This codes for CASSFRLAGGQETQYF.

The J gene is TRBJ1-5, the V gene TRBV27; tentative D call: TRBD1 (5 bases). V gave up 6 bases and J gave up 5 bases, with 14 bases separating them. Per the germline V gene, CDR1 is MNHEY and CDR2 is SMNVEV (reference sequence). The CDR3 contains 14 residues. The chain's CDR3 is CASSPLGLDQPQHF. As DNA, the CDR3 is TGTGCCAGCAGCCCCTTGGGGCTGGATCAGCCCCAGCATTTT.

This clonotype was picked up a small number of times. The CDR3: CASSPPGQGIYEQYF. The DNA for the CDR3 is TGTGCCAGCAGCCCACCGGGACAGGGGATCTACGAGCAGTACTTC. The gene calls are TRBV14 and TRBJ2-7, with 10 bases that match TRBD1. The germline V gene has CDR1 SGHDN and CDR2 FVKESK. This CDR3 comprises 15 residues. J lost 3 bases, V lost 4 bases, and 6 bases had no gene match.

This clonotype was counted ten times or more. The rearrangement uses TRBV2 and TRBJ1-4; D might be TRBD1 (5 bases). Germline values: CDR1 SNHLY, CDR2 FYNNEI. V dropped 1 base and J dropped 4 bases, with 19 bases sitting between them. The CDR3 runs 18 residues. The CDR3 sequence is CASSEVRGSKGFNEKLFF. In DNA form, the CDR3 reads TGTGCCAGCAGTGAAGTTAGGGGATCGAAGGGGTTTAATGAAAAACTGTTTTTT.

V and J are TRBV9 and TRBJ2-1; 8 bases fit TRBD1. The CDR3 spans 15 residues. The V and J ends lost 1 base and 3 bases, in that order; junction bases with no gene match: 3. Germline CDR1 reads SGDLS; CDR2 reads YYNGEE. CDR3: CASSVSDRGYNEQFF. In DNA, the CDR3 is TGTGCCAGCAGCGTATCCGACAGGGGCTACAATGAGCAGTTCTTC.

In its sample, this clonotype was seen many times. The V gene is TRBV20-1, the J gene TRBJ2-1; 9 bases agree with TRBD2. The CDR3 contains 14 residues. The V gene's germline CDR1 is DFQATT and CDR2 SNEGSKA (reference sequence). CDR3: CSFLAGSSYNEQFF. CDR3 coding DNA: TGCAGCTTTCTAGCGGGGAGCTCCTACAATGAGCAGTTCTTC.

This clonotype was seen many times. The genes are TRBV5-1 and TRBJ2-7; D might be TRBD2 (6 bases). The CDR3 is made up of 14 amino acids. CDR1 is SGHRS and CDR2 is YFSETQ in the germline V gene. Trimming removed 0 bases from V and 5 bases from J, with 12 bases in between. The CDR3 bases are TGCGCCAGCAGCTTGGACGGGAGTGGGGACGAGCAGTACTTC. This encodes CASSLDGSGDEQYF.

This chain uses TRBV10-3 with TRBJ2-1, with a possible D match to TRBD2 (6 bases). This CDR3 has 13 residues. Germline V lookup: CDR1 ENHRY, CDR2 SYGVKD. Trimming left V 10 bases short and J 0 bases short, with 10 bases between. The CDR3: CATDSGSYNEQFF. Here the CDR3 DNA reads TGTGCCACCGATAGCGGCTCCTACAATGAGCAGTTCTTC.

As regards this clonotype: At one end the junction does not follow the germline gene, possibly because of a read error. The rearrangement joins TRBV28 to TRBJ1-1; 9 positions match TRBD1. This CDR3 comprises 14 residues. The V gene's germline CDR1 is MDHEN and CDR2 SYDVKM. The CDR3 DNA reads TGTGCCAGCAGTCCTGACAGGGGGTTGCCTGAAGCTCTCTTT. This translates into CASSPDRGLPEALF.

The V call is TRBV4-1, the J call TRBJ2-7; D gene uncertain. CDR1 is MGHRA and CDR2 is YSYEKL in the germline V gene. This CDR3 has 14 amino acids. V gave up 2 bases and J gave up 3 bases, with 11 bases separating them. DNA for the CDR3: TGCGCCAGCAGCCAACGCGTTACTAACTACGAGCAGTACTTC. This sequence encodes CASSQRVTNYEQYF.

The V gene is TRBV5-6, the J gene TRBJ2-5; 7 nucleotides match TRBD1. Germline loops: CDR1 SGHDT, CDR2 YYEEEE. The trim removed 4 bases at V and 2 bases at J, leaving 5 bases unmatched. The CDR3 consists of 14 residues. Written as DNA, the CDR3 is TGTGCCAGCAGCACCCAACAGGGGCAAGAGACCCAGTACTTC. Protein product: CASSTQQGQETQYF.

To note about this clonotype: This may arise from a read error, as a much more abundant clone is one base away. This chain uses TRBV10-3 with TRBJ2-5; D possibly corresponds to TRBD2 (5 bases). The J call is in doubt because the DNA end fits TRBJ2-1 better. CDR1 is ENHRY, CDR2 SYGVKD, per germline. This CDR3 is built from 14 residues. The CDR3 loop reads CAISESELVVSQFF. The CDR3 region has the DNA TGTGCCATCAGTGAGTCGGAACTAGTTGTGTCCCAGTTCTTC.

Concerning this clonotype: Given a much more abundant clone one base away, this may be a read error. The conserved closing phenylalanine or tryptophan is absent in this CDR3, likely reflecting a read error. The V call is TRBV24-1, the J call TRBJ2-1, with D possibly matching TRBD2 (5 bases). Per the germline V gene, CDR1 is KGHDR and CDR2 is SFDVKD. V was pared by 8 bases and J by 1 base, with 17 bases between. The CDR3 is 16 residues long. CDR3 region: CATTGSSANSYNEQFL. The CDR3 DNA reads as TGTGCCACCACTGGGAGTAGCGCAAATTCCTACAATGAGCAGTTCCTC.

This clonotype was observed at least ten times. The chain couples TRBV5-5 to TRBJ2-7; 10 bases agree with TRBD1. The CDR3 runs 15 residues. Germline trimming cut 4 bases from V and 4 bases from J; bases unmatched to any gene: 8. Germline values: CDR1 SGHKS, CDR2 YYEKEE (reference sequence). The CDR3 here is CASSPWRQGAYEQYF. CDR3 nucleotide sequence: TGTGCCAGCAGCCCCTGGAGACAGGGGGCGTACGAGCAGTACTTC.

DNA of the CDR3: TGTGCCAGCAGTTACTACCAGTTAGCGGGAGTAGAGACCCAGTACTTC. Its protein product is CASSYYQLAGVETQYF. The chain recombines TRBV6-5 with TRBJ2-5, with 9 bases fitting TRBD2. The CDR3 contains 16 residues. Germline assignment: CDR1 MNHEY and CDR2 SVGAGI. With V trimmed by 1 base and J by 4 bases, 7 bases remained unmatched.

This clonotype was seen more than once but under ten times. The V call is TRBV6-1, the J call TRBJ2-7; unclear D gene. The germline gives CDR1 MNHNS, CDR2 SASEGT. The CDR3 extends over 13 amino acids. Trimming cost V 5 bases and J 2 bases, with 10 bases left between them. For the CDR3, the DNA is TGTGCCAGCAGTTCCTTCAGGCCCTACGAGCAGTACTTC. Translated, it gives CASSSFRPYEQYF.

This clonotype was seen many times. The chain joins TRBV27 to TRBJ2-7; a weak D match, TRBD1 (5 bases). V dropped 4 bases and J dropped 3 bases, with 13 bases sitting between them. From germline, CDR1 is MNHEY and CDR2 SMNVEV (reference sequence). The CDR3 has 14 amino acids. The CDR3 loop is CASSSSDTYYEQYF. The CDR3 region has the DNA TGTGCCAGCAGTTCGTCGGACACTTACTACGAGCAGTACTTC.

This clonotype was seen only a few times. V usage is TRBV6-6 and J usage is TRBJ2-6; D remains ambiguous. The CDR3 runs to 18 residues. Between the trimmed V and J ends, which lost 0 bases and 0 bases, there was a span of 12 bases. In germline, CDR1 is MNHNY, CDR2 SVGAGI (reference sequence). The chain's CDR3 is CASSYSMAASSGANVLTF. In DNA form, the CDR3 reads TGTGCCAGCAGTTACTCGATGGCAGCTAGCTCTGGGGCCAACGTCCTGACTTTC.

The CDR3 DNA sequence: TGTGCCAGCAGTCAAAGGGACAATGAGCAGTTCTTC. Its translation is CASSQRDNEQFF. This sequence joins TRBV12-3 or TRBV12-4 and TRBJ2-1; D is uncertain. There are 12 residues in the CDR3. V was cut by 5 bases and J by 5 bases, with 7 bases left in between.

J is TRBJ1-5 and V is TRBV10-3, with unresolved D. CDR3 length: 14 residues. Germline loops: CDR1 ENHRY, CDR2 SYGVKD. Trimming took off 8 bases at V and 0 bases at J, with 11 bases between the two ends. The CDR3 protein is CAIADGLSNQPQHF. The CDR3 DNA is TGTGCCATCGCCGACGGCCTTAGCAATCAGCCCCAGCATTTT.

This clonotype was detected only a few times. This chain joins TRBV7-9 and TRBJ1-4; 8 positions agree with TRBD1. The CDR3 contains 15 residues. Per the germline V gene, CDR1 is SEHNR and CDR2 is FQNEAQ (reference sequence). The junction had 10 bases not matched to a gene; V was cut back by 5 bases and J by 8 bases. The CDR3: CASSHLRGRVEKLFF. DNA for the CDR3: TGTGCCAGCAGCCACCTCAGGGGGCGAGTCGAAAAACTGTTTTTT.

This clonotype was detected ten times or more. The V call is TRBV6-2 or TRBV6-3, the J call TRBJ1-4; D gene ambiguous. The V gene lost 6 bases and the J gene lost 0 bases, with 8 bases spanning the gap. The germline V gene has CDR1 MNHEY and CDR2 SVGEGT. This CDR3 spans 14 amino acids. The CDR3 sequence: CASSRPSTNEKLFF. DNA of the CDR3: TGTGCCAGCAGCAGACCTTCAACTAATGAAAAACTGTTTTTT.

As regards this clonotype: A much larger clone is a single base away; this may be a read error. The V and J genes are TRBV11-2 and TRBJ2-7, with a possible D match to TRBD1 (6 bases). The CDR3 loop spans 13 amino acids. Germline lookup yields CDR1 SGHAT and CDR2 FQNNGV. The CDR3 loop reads CAGSLAGDYEQYF. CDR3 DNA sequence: TGTGCCGGCAGCTTAGCAGGGGACTACGAGCAGTACTTC.